This T cell receptor beta chain was documented in a study of blood T cells in healthy people across ages. Researchers collected about 10 milliliters of peripheral blood from every single donor. Study-wide points: PBMCs were not sorted, which prevented a conclusive comparison of naive versus antigen-experienced cells. As age increased, TCR beta diversity per million T cells fell in a roughly linear fashion.

As regards this clonotype: What it binds is unknown.

The CDR3 runs 14 residues. Germline V gene data show CDR1 as SQVTM and CDR2 as ANQGSEA. Through a sample-barcoded 5' primer and a J-beta primer mix, a second PCR was run for 7 to 11 cycles. TCRdb analysed the 5' RACE reads with MiXCR anew, one entry per CDR3 protein. The repertoire has some 1.5 million distinct CDR3 sequences, 40% to 45% of them found once; the top ten carry about 3.8%. Sequencing used blood. The genes are TRBV29-1 and TRBJ2-1; TRBD2 agrees at 8 bases. The J call may be mistaken, given a closer DNA end match to TRBJ2-7. The origin of this receptor is a woman under 30 in good health. The CDR3 protein is CSVEARGVYNEQYF. The DNA of the CDR3 is TGCAGCGTTGAAGCGCGGGGGGTTTACAATGAGCAGTACTTC.